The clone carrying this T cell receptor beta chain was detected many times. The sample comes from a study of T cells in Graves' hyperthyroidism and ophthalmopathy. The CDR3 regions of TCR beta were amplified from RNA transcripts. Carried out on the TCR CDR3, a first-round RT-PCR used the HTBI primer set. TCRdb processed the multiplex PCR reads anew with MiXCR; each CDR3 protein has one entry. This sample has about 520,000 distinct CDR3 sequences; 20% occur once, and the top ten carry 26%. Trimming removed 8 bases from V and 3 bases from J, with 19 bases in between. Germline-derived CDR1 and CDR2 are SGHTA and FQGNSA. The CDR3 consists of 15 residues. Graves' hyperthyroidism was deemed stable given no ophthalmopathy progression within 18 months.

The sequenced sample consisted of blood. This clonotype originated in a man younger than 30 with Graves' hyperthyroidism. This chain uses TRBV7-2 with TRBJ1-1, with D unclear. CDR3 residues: CASFLLGSRDTEAFF. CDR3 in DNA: TGTGCCAGCTTCCTCCTAGGGAGTAGGGACACTGAAGCTTTCTTT.